Shown below are 24 T cell receptor beta chains from a single sample sequenced in a study of T cell repertoires in cytomegalovirus infection. These TCRs are of unknown antigen specificity. TCRdb redid the calling of the reads with MiXCR, one entry per CDR3 protein. This table holds 80,000 or so distinct CDR3 sequences, more than 20% found once. The sample consisted of CD8+ T cells from cultured PBMCs, taken from culture after CMV antigen stimulation. The source is a human donor in good health (CMV status not recorded). Some clones in this sample may be carry-over from other donors' samples.

This rearrangement joins TRBV6-5 to TRBJ2-1, with 10 positions matching TRBD2. The CDR3 runs 15 residues. The germline V gene has CDR1 MNHEY and CDR2 SVGAGI. With V trimmed by 6 bases and J by 8 bases, 10 bases remained unmatched. The CDR3, as DNA: TGTGCCAGCAGGCGGCGGCTAGCGGGAGCTTATGAGCAGTTCTTC. Translation gives CASRRRLAGAYEQFF.

J is TRBJ2-5 and V is TRBV12-3 or TRBV12-4, with TRBD2 identical over 7 bases. The CDR3 is 14 amino acids. Trimming took 6 bases from V and 3 from J; bases not matched to a gene: 7. CDR3 protein: CASRPGGGEETQYF. The CDR3 coding sequence is TGTGCCAGCAGACCGGGGGGTGGGGAAGAGACCCAGTACTTC.

V gene TRBV6-1 combines with J gene TRBJ2-1; D is perhaps TRBD1 (6 bases). CDR3 length: 15 residues. Germline CDR1 reads MNHNS; CDR2 reads SASEGT. The V gene lost 2 bases and the J gene lost 3 bases, with 11 bases spanning the gap. The CDR3 protein is CASSETGQIYNEQFF. In nucleotides, the CDR3 is TGTGCCAGCAGTGAAACCGGACAGATCTACAATGAGCAGTTCTTC.

This clonotype was seen more than once but under ten times. This chain's CDR3 is CASSQTRVAGGRGEQFF. As DNA, the CDR3 is TGCGCCAGCAGCCAAACCCGGGTAGCGGGAGGGCGAGGGGAGCAGTTCTTC. This chain joins TRBV4-1 and TRBJ2-1, with 11 bases aligning to TRBD2. With 2 bases clipped from V and 10 bases from J, the junction kept 13 bases outside the gene matches. The CDR3 sequence is 17 residues long. Germline lookup yields CDR1 MGHRA and CDR2 YSYEKL.

This clonotype was counted a few times. The V call is TRBV28, the J call TRBJ2-7; 10 bases fit TRBD2. This CDR3 is built from 17 residues. V shed 4 bases, J shed 2 bases, and the junction held 11 bases outside the gene matches. Germline loops: CDR1 MDHEN, CDR2 SYDVKM. CDR3 DNA sequence: TGTGCCAGCAGTTACTCGGCTAGCGGGGGAGTAACCTACGAGCAGTACTTC. This sequence encodes CASSYSASGGVTYEQYF.

This clonotype has at least ten counts. The chain employs TRBV28 and TRBJ2-6; no clear D gene. The germline gives CDR1 MDHEN, CDR2 SYDVKM. V was shortened by 6 bases and J by 2 bases, with 5 bases between the two germline ends. There are 13 residues in the CDR3. CDR3 protein: CASRGPGANVLTF. CDR3 in DNA: TGTGCCAGCAGGGGTCCTGGGGCCAACGTCCTGACTTTC.

This chain joins TRBV9 and TRBJ2-2, with 12 bases fitting TRBD2. Germline trimming cut 6 bases from V and 3 bases from J; bases unmatched to any gene: 6. The length of the CDR3 is 16 residues. From germline, CDR1 is SGDLS and CDR2 YYNGEE. CDR3 residues: CASNLAGGPDTGELFF. CDR3 sequence (DNA): TGTGCCAGCAACCTAGCGGGAGGGCCGGACACCGGGGAGCTGTTTTTT. Variable domain in full (rest from reference TRBV9 and TRBJ2-2): DSGVTQTPKHLITATGQRVTLRCSPRSGDLSVYWYQQSLDQGLQFLIQYYNGEERAKGNILERFSAQQFPDLHSELNLSSLELGDSALYFCASNLAGGPDTGELFFGEGSRLTVL.

This clonotype has more than one count but fewer than ten. V usage is TRBV19 and J usage is TRBJ2-7, with D possibly matching TRBD1 (5 bases). CDR1 is LNHDA, CDR2 SQIVND, per germline (reference sequence). Trimming took 3 bases from V and 0 from J, leaving 9 bases between them. The CDR3 has 14 amino acids. CDR3 amino acids: CASSMQGSSYEQYF. DNA of the CDR3: TGTGCCAGTAGTATGCAGGGAAGCTCCTACGAGCAGTACTTC.

Worth noting for this clonotype: A much larger clone differs from this one at a single base, so this may be a read error. The chain carries TRBV7-9 and TRBJ1-4; possibly TRBD1 for D (5 bases). CDR3 length: 16 residues. V lost 1 base, J lost 6 bases, and 15 bases lay in between. Germline V CDR1 and CDR2: SEHNR, FQNEAQ (reference sequence). CDR3 residues: CASSLGYPGEHEKLFF. CDR3 sequence (DNA): TGTGCCAGCAGCTTAGGATATCCGGGGGAACATGAAAAACTGTTTTTT.

The rearrangement joins TRBV10-2 to TRBJ2-5; D is possibly TRBD1 or TRBD2 (6 bases each). Germline loops: CDR1 WSHSY, CDR2 SAAADI. The CDR3 consists of 18 residues. V was trimmed by 4 bases and J by 2 bases, leaving 23 bases between them. CDR3 loop: CASSGGAYRRGSQETQYF. In DNA, the CDR3 is TGCGCCAGCAGTGGGGGGGCTTATCGGAGGGGAAGTCAAGAGACCCAGTACTTC.

In this sample, this clonotype turned up many times. This chain uses TRBV7-6 with TRBJ2-7; 8 nucleotides match TRBD2. The J segment lost 5 bases and the V segment lost 1 base, leaving 4 bases of the junction unmatched. Germline CDR1 SGHVS, CDR2 FNYEAQ. This CDR3 comprises 14 residues. CDR3: CASSLVIGGDEQYF. The CDR3, as DNA: TGTGCCAGCAGCTTAGTGATCGGGGGGGACGAGCAGTACTTC.

The V call is TRBV30, the J call TRBJ2-1; 9 positions match TRBD1. CDR1 GTSNPN and CDR2 SVGIG come from the germline V gene (reference sequence). J was trimmed by 8 bases and V by 0 bases; bases with no gene match: 5. The CDR3 has 14 residues. This CDR3 is CAWSVGTGQDEQFF. The CDR3 DNA reads TGTGCCTGGAGTGTAGGGACAGGGCAGGATGAGCAGTTCTTC.

This clonotype was seen many times. The chain couples TRBV7-8 to TRBJ2-7; D not resolved. The length of the CDR3 is 12 residues. Per germline, CDR1 SGHVS and CDR2 FQNEAQ. V gave up 5 bases and J gave up 6 bases, with 11 bases separating them. CDR3 amino acids: CASSVRQTEQYF. CDR3 sequence (DNA): TGTGCCAGCAGCGTTCGGCAAACCGAGCAGTACTTC.

The chain combines TRBV5-4 with TRBJ2-3; 8 bases are shared with TRBD2. V was clipped by 3 bases and J by 3 bases; unmatched bases: 3. This CDR3 spans 14 amino acids. Germline values: CDR1 SGHNT, CDR2 YYREEE (reference sequence). The CDR3 region is CASSSLAGTDTQYF. The CDR3 DNA reads TGTGCCAGCAGCTCTTTAGCGGGGACAGATACGCAGTATTTT.

The V call is TRBV28, the J call TRBJ2-2; D is perhaps TRBD2 (6 bases). The CDR3 is 16 residues long. Germline values: CDR1 MDHEN, CDR2 SYDVKM. V gave up 3 bases and J gave up 5 bases, with 16 bases separating them. CDR3 protein: CASSFLLEGGTGELFF. The CDR3 DNA reads TGTGCCAGCAGTTTTTTGTTGGAGGGTGGAACCGGGGAGCTGTTTTTT.

This clonotype was recorded many times. The chain links TRBV19 to TRBJ1-1; no clear D gene. V gave up 3 bases and J gave up 1 base, with 3 bases separating them. The CDR3 runs to 12 residues. The germline V gene has CDR1 LNHDA and CDR2 SQIVND (reference sequence). The CDR3 protein is CASSMGNTEAFF. DNA for the CDR3: TGTGCCAGTAGTATGGGGAACACTGAAGCTTTCTTT.

The gene calls are TRBV5-1 and TRBJ2-7; a possible D gene is TRBD1 (6 bases). This CDR3 comprises 15 residues. Trimming stripped 4 bases from V and 6 bases from J, with 20 bases between. The germline V gene encodes CDR1 SGHRS and CDR2 YFSETQ. CDR3 in amino acids: CASSDLSAIRGEQYF. The CDR3 region has the DNA TGCGCCAGCAGCGACCTAAGCGCCATCAGGGGCGAGCAGTACTTC.

The chain carries TRBV27 and TRBJ2-1, with TRBD2 identical over 9 bases. Unmatched junction bases numbered 10, after V lost 8 bases and J lost 5 bases. The CDR3 totals 15 residues. The germline V gene has CDR1 MNHEY and CDR2 SMNVEV (reference sequence). CDR3 residues: CASRPAGGPHNEQFF. Here the CDR3 DNA reads TGTGCCAGCCGTCCGGCGGGAGGGCCCCACAATGAGCAGTTCTTC.

This clonotype was detected many times. V is TRBV11-2 and J is TRBJ2-1, with a possible D match to TRBD2 (6 bases). Trimming shortened V by 7 bases and J by 8 bases, and 15 bases separated the two germline ends. The germline V gene has CDR1 SGHAT and CDR2 FQNNGV. The CDR3 length is 13 residues. CDR3 sequence: CASTVGSWHEQFF. In DNA, the CDR3 is TGTGCCAGCACTGTCGGGAGCTGGCATGAGCAGTTCTTC. Based on the CDR3 plus reference TRBV11-2 and TRBJ2-1, the full variable domain is EAGVAQSPRYKIIEKRQSVAFWCNPISGHATLYWYQQILGQGPKLLIQFQNNGVVDDSQLPKDRFSAERLKGVDSTLKIQPAKLEDSAVYLCASTVGSWHEQFFGPGTRLTVL.

The table lists this clonotype with a few counts. A read error may account for a junction end that differs from germline. V gene TRBV7-4 combines with J gene TRBJ2-5, with TRBD1 as a possible D gene (5 bases). The germline V gene has CDR1 SGHVT and CDR2 SQSDAQ. The CDR3 runs 13 residues. This chain's CDR3 is CVSLSPGKETQYF. Written as DNA, the CDR3 is TGTGTCAGCCTCTCGCCAGGGAAAGAGACCCAGTACTTC.

This clonotype has more than one count but fewer than ten. This sequence joins TRBV3-1 and TRBJ1-4; D may be TRBD1 (5 bases). The CDR3 totals 15 residues. Deletions cut 4 bases from V and 3 bases from J, with 12 bases between. CDR1 LGHDT and CDR2 YNNKEL come from the germline V gene (reference sequence). CDR3 coding DNA: TGTGCCAGCAGCCCCCTTGGGGGGTCTAATGAAAAACTGTTTTTT. Residues: CASSPLGGSNEKLFF.

This clonotype was observed many times. This sequence joins TRBV5-1 and TRBJ1-1; D might be TRBD1 (6 bases). Looked up from germline, CDR1 is SGHRS and CDR2 is YFSETQ. The CDR3 sequence is 13 residues long. With 4 bases removed from V and 4 bases from J, the gap between germline ends came to 11 bases. The CDR3 bases are TGCGCCAGCAGCCCAGGGGCCTTCACTGAAGCTTTCTTT. Encoded protein: CASSPGAFTEAFF.

This chain uses TRBV6-2 or TRBV6-3 with TRBJ1-5, with D possibly being TRBD1 (6 bases). V was clipped by 0 bases and J by 6 bases, with 15 bases between them. Germline V lookup: CDR1 MNHEY, CDR2 SVGEGT. The CDR3 contains 16 residues. CDR3 nucleotide sequence: TGTGCCAGCAGTTACTCGTTTTCAGGGGTGAGTCAGCCCCAGCATTTT. Its translation: CASSYSFSGVSQPQHF.

In this sample, this clonotype turned up many times. The CDR3 bases are TGTGCCAGCAGCTTAACATTCCGCGGGGCGACAGGCGATAGCAATCAGCCCCAGCATTTT. Translating it yields CASSLTFRGATGDSNQPQHF. The gene calls are TRBV7-2 and TRBJ1-5; D is perhaps TRBD1 (6 bases). This CDR3 has 20 residues. The germline CDR1 and CDR2 sequences are SGHTA and FQGNSA. Trimming took 2 bases from V and 0 from J, leaving 23 bases between them.